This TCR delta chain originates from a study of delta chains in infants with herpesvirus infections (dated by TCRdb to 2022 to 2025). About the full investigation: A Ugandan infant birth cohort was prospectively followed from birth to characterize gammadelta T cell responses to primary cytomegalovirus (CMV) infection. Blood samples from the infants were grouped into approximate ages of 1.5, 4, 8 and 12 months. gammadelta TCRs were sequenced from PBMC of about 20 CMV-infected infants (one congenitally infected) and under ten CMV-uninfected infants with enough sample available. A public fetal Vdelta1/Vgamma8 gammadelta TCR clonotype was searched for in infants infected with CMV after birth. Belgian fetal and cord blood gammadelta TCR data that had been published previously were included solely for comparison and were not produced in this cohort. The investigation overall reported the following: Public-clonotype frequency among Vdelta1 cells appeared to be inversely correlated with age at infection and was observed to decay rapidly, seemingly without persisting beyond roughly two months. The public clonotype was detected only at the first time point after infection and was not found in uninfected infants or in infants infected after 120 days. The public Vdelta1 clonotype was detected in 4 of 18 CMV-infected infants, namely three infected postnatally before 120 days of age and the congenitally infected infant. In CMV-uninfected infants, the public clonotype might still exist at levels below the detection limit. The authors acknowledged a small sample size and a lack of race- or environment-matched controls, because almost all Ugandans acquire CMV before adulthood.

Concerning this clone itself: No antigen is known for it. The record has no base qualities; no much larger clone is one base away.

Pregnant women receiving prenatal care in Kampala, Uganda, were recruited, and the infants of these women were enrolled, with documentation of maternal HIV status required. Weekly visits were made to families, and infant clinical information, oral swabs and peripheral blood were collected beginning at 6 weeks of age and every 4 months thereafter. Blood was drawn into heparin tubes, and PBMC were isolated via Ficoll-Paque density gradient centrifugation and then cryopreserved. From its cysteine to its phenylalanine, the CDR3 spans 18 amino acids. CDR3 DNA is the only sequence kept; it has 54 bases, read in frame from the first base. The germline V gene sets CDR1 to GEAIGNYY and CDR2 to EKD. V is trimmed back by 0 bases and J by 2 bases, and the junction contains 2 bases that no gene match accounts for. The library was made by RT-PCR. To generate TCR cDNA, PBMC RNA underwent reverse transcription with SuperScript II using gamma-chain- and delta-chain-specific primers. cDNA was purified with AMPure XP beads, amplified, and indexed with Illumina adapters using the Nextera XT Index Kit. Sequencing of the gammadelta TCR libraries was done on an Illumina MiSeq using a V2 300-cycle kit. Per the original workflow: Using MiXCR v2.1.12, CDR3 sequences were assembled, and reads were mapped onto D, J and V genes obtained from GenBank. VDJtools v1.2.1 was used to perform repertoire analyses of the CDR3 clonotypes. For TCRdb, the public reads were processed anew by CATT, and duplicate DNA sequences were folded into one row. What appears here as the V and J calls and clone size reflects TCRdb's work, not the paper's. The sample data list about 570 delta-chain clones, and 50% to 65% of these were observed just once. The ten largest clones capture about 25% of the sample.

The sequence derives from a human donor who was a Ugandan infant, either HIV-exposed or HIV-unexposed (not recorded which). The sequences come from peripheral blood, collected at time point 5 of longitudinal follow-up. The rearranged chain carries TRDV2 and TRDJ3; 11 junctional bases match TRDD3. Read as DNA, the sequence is TGTGCCTGTGACACCGTACTGGGGGATACCTGGGACACCCGACAGATGTTTTTC. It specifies CACDTVLGDTWDTRQMFF.